This TCR beta chain was identified in a study of molecular identifiers for immune sequencing clone quantification. The germline V gene has CDR1 SGDLS and CDR2 YYNGEE. The CDR3 is 14 amino acids. The V segment lost 3 bases and the J segment 2 bases; nucleotides outside the gene matches: 3. This clonotype has ten or more counts. TCRdb called the PCR reads again in MiXCR, with one record for every CDR3 protein. This table holds approximately 500,000 distinct CDR3 sequences, about a fifth found once. Sequences were obtained from naive CD8+ T cells from blood, with Jurkat cell RNA spiked in. Documented subset: FACS-sorted CD8+CD4-CCR7+CD45RA+ naive T cells. J is TRBJ2-3 and V is TRBV9, with 7 bases fitting TRBD2. The sequence was collected from a human donor in good health. Some libraries in this study had Jurkat cell RNA spiked in. In nucleotides, the CDR3 is TGTGCCAGCAGCGAGAGCGGGGCCACAGATACGCAGTATTTT. This encodes CASSESGATDTQYF.